The 13 T cell receptor beta chains presented below share a single source sample, sequenced in a study of long-term antiretroviral therapy in people with HIV. Running of the v3.0 immunoSEQ assay took place at survey level. TCRdb's copy holds only in-frame clones and misses some; the assay was immunoSEQ multiplex PCR. This repertoire shows 15,000 to 20,000 clones, 60% to 85% found once; its top ten account for roughly 8%. This specimen consisted of unsorted PBMCs, obtained at the start of antiretroviral therapy. All receptors derive from a man aged 30-40 years with HIV.

This rearrangement joins TRBV28 to TRBJ2-3; perhaps D is TRBD1 or TRBD2 (5 bases each). The germline V gene encodes CDR1 MDHEN and CDR2 SYDVKM. The CDR3 length is 15 residues. Trimming shortened V by 6 bases and J by 6 bases, and 19 bases separated the two germline ends. For the CDR3, the DNA is TGTGCCAGCAGCCTAGCCATTGGGGGATGGGATACGCAGTATTTT. Amino acid sequence: CASSLAIGGWDTQYF.

V gene TRBV28 combines with J gene TRBJ1-2; possible D gene TRBD1, 5 bases. V lost 6 bases to trimming and J lost 7 bases, with 12 bases between them. The CDR3 is 12 amino acids. Germline lookup yields CDR1 MDHEN and CDR2 SYDVKM. The CDR3 reads CASRLGGSGYTF. The CDR3 nucleotides read TGTGCCAGCAGGCTGGGGGGTTCTGGCTACACCTTC.

The V and J genes are TRBV5-1 and TRBJ2-7; TRBD2 matches at 8 bases. Germline CDR1 and CDR2: SGHRS and YFSETQ. The length of the CDR3 is 13 residues. Trimming removed 7 bases from V and 4 bases from J; junction bases left unmatched: 7. The CDR3 DNA follows: TGCGCCAGCCAAGCGGGAGCGGAATACGAGCAGTACTTC. Translating it yields CASQAGAEYEQYF.

The chain employs TRBV9 and TRBJ2-4; no clear D. The germline CDR1 and CDR2 sequences are SGDLS and YYNGEE. CDR3 length: 14 amino acids. The V and J ends lost 7 bases and 6 bases respectively, with 17 bases between them. The CDR3 DNA follows: TGTGCCAGCGGGAAGTTAGGAAACCCAAACATTCAGTACTTC. Translation gives CASGKLGNPNIQYF. The full variable domain, in which reference TRBV9 and TRBJ2-4 provide the parts outside the CDR3, is DSGVTQTPKHLITATGQRVTLRCSPRSGDLSVYWYQQSLDQGLQFLIQYYNGEERAKGNILERFSAQQFPDLHSELNLSSLELGDSALYFCASGKLGNPNIQYFGAGTRLSVL.

This clone has just a few counts. This chain connects TRBV18 to TRBJ2-7; tentatively, D is TRBD1 (5 bases). The germline gives CDR1 KGHSH, CDR2 LQKENI. Trimming removed 1 base at V and 2 bases at J, with 9 bases between. The CDR3 spans 14 residues. The CDR3, as DNA: TGTGCCAGCTCACCACAGGGGTTGCCCTACGAGCAGTACTTC. Protein sequence: CASSPQGLPYEQYF.

The chain couples TRBV19 to TRBJ2-7; TRBD2 is a possible D gene (5 bases). The CDR3 runs to 14 residues. Trimming took 3 bases from V and 5 from J, leaving 14 bases between them. Germline V gene sequence: CDR1 LNHDA, CDR2 SQIVND (reference sequence). This chain's CDR3 is CASSILGSNNEQYF. The CDR3 DNA reads as TGTGCCAGTAGTATTCTGGGGAGTAACAACGAGCAGTACTTC.

The chain is built from TRBV6-5 and TRBJ1-6; D is uncertain. V lost 0 bases to trimming and J lost 3 bases, with 9 bases between them. CDR3 length equals 16 residues. Per germline, CDR1 MNHEY and CDR2 SVGAGI. CDR3 amino acids: CASSYSGKFYNSPLHF. CDR3 DNA: TGTGCCAGCAGTTACTCGGGCAAGTTCTATAATTCACCCCTCCACTTT.

The gene calls are TRBV27 and TRBJ2-5; TRBD2 matches 10 bases. The CDR3 extends over 20 amino acids. The V and J ends lost 1 base and 2 bases, in that order; junction bases with no gene match: 16. Germline V gene lookup returns CDR1 MNHEY and CDR2 SMNVEV (reference sequence). The CDR3 DNA follows: TGTGCCAGCAGTTTATGGGGCCCTCTAGCGGGAGAGAACCCGCAAGAGACCCAGTACTTC. Protein: CASSLWGPLAGENPQETQYF.

The chain uses TRBV5-1 and TRBJ2-3, with a tentative D call TRBD1 (6 bases). Germline lookup yields CDR1 SGHRS and CDR2 YFSETQ. V was trimmed by 2 bases and J by 6 bases, leaving 13 bases between them. The CDR3 is 14 residues long. The CDR3 DNA follows: TGCGCCAGCAGCTTACAGGGAGTCGCCGATACGCAGTATTTT. This codes for CASSLQGVADTQYF.

The chain carries TRBV7-5 and TRBJ2-1; TRBD2 is the table's D call and was not checked against the DNA. TRBV7-5 has pseudogene status. The CDR3 is 15 residues long. Written as DNA, the CDR3 is TGTGTCAGAAGCTTACGACTAGCGGGGGGGCGTGAGCAGTTCTTC. Amino acid sequence: CVRSLRLAGGREQFF.

The J gene is TRBJ2-6, the V gene TRBV2, with D unresolved. Germline V CDR1 and CDR2: SNHLY, FYNNEI. V was pared by 5 bases and J by 1 base, with 6 bases between. The CDR3 consists of 14 residues. CDR3 in amino acids: CASSLASGANVLTF. The DNA of the CDR3 is TGTGCCAGCAGTTTGGCGTCTGGGGCCAACGTCCTGACTTTC. Looking up the rest from reference TRBV2 and TRBJ2-6 gives the full variable domain: EPEVTQTPSHQVTQMGQEVILRCVPISNHLYFYWYRQILGQKVEFLVSFYNNEISEKSEIFDDQFSVERPDGSNFTLKIRSTKLEDSAMYFCASSLASGANVLTFGAGSRLTVL.

The rearrangement uses TRBV2 and TRBJ2-7, with 10 positions matching TRBD2. Germline V gives CDR1 SNHLY, CDR2 FYNNEI. The CDR3 is 13 amino acids. V dropped 7 bases and J dropped 4; count of bases not matched to a gene: 4. The CDR3 sequence is CASKPSGSYEQYF. The CDR3 DNA sequence: TGTGCCAGCAAGCCTAGCGGGAGTTACGAGCAGTACTTC.

V is TRBV4-3 and J is TRBJ2-1; tentative D call: TRBD2 (7 bases). Germline V gives CDR1 LGHNA, CDR2 YSLEER. The CDR3 length is 17 residues. V was shortened by 4 bases and J by 0 bases, with 16 bases between the two germline ends. The CDR3 is CASSPVGGAYSYNEQFF. The CDR3 DNA is TGCGCCAGCAGCCCGGTGGGGGGGGCATACTCCTACAATGAGCAGTTCTTC.